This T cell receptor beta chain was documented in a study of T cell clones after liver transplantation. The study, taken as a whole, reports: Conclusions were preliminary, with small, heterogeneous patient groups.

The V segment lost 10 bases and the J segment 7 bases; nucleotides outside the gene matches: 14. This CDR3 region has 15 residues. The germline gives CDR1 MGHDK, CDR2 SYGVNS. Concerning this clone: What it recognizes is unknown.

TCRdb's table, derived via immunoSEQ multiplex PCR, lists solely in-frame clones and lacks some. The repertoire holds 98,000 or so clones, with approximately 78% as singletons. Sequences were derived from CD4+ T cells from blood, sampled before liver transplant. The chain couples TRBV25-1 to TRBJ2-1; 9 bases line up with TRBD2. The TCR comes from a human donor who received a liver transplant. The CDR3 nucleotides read TGTGCCACCACACCGCGGGGGGGTAATGGGAATGAGCAGTTCTTC. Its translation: CATTPRGGNGNEQFF.